Listed below are T cell receptor beta chains from one sample, sequenced in a study of cytomegalovirus exposure and HLA in healthy donors. Repertoires were generated with immunoSEQ multiplex PCR, while TCRdb's copy carries only in-frame clones and drops some. This sample has about 82,000 clones, with 65% to 80% found just once. The specimen was PBMCs. All receptors come from a human donor in good health. CDR3s leave out the opening cysteine and the closing phenylalanine or tryptophan.

j_call | v_call | cdr3_aa
TRBJ2-7 | TRBV6-1 | ASSAQTSGAYEQY
TRBJ2-7 | TRBV4-3 | ASSQELDSYEQY
TRBJ1-1 | TRBV5-6 | ASSFGDRAPTEAF
TRBJ2-7 | TRBV6-1 | ASVPWGGYYEQY
TRBJ2-2 | TRBV7-9 | SSSHLLQGSTGELF
TRBJ2-4 | TRBV19 | ASSAQGRGIQY
TRBJ2-5 | TRBV11-2 | ASSLALTGTGQETQY
TRBJ1-1 | TRBV2 | ASSRERIPLSTEAF
TRBJ2-5 | TRBV5-4 | ASSFTNDQETQY
TRBJ1-2 | TRBV27 | ASSPGQGAYGYT
TRBJ2-3 | TRBV4-2 | ASTGSTDTQY
TRBJ2-1 | TRBV7-2 | ASSSQRGVSYNEQF
TRBJ2-7 | TRBV27 | ASSLVQGRYEQY
TRBJ2-6 | TRBV5-6 | ASSLEMTALSGANVLT
TRBJ1-5 | TRBV5-5 | ASSLSFRFSGDQPQH
TRBJ2-5 | TRBV6-5 | ASSHRDQETQY
TRBJ2-7 | TRBV10-3 | AIRNGGAGYEQY
TRBJ2-5 | TRBV7-9 | ASSLGWGGETQY
TRBJ2-3 | TRBV7-9 | ASSLIPSGGAGTDTQY
TRBJ2-3 | TRBV9 | ASSRLAGGPTTDTQY
TRBJ2-6 | TRBV2 | ASSSGDTGANVLT
TRBJ2-1 | TRBV2 | ASSPTTTGSEQF
TRBJ1-5 | TRBV5-6 | ASSLAGGDQPQH
TRBJ1-6 | TRBV6-5 | ASRYNRESPLH
. | TRBV11-2 | ASSLALDNSYEQY
TRBJ1-4 | TRBV6-1 | ASSSTGTANEKLF
TRBJ2-5 | TRBV29-1 | SVVPPEETQY
TRBJ2-7 | TRBV7-9 | ASSPSQGRGTYEQY
TRBJ1-3 | TRBV13 | ASSLGDTLANTIY
TRBJ2-7 | TRBV10-3 | ATTSTGLREQY
TRBJ1-3 | TRBV6-6 | ASRPHDRDNGNTIY
TRBJ2-7 | TRBV6-5 | ASSYSWQGSYEQY
TRBJ1-5 | TRBV6-6 | ASTEGDRRNQPQH
TRBJ2-2 | TRBV2 | ASNRQGGTGELF
TRBJ2-2 | TRBV6-5 | ASSLLAGRTGELF
TRBJ2-3 | TRBV2 | AIVGLDTQY
TRBJ2-7 | TRBV5-4 | ASSSPGGAHEQY
TRBJ1-3 | TRBV6-1 | ASSELDSLISGNTIY
TRBJ1-2 | TRBV4-1 | ASSQVTGTGHGYP
TRBJ1-5 | TRBV27 | ASSLQGDREPH
TRBJ1-1 | TRBV5-6 | ASRANRGNLNTEAF
TRBJ2-6 | TRBV10-2 | ASSEDNSGANVLT
TRBJ1-5 | TRBV10-3 | AISDGDQPQH